This paragraph reports one TCR beta chain. Antigen specificity is unknown. The sample belongs to a study of PD-1 blockade in classical Hodgkin lymphoma. General observations from the study: It was among complete responders that baseline diversity resembled that of newly diagnosed patients. The CD4+ diversity rise by C4D1 was clearest in complete responders.

No patient escaped relapse after autologous stem cell transplantation, and brentuximab vedotin exposure varied. Classification of best responses gave complete response, partial response or progressive disease. Data came from immunoSEQ multiplex PCR; TCRdb stores just in-frame clones and leaves some out. This table has around 99,000 clones, roughly 80% appearing once. The origin of this receptor is a human donor with classical Hodgkin lymphoma. The starting material was peripheral blood mononuclear cells (PBMCs), obtained before the second cycle of nivolumab.

CDR3 DNA: TGCGCCAGCAGACCCCACGCGGGGACAGCAATCACAGATACGCAGTATTTT. Protein sequence: CASRPHAGTAITDTQYF. The chain recombines TRBV5-1 with TRBJ2-3; the D gene is possibly TRBD1 (7 bases). CDR1 and CDR2 from the germline V gene are SGHRS and YFSETQ. Trimming took off 5 bases at V and 2 bases at J, with 21 bases between the two ends. The CDR3 is made up of 17 amino acids. The variable domain in full, completed from reference TRBV5-1 and TRBJ2-3, reads KAGVTQTPRYLIKTRGQQVTLSCSPISGHRSVSWYQQTPGQGLQFLFEYFSETQRNKGNFPGRFSGRQFSNSRSEMNVSTLELGDSALYLCASRPHAGTAITDTQYFGPGTRLTVL.